Included here is one TCR beta chain sequence, with context. Antigen: not known. CDR3 length: 16 amino acids. Trimming took off 2 bases at V and 0 bases at J, with 12 bases between the two ends. CDR1 is SGDLS and CDR2 is YYNGEE in the germline V gene. This sample was included in a study of cytomegalovirus exposure and HLA in healthy donors. Overall study results and limits: Roughly even sequencing depth across donors was the assumption behind the presence/absence analyses. Association of some 18,000 TCR beta sequences with HLA alleles was found at 0.05 false discovery rate in a later analysis. Specific recognition of CMV antigens was confirmed in vitro for a few chains (all CMV-associated). The majority of CMV-associated TCR beta chains were reported as apparently HLA-restricted in a later analysis.

With 60 Vbeta and 13 Jbeta primers, the PCR was carried out. Clones were read by immunoSEQ multiplex PCR, and TCRdb kept only the in-frame ones, dropping some. The table lists 75,000 to 80,000 clones. The receptor's source is a man between 18 and 35 years old in good health and CMV-seropositive. The sequencing input was PBMCs. J is TRBJ2-1 and V is TRBV9; D possibly corresponds to TRBD2 (5 bases). CDR3 region: CASSVPLAGSYNEQFF. For the CDR3, the DNA is TGTGCCAGCAGCGTTCCTCTAGCAGGCTCCTACAATGAGCAGTTCTTC.